Described below is a single T cell receptor beta chain sequence and its context. The clone's antigen remains unknown. Per-nucleotide qualities are absent, and no much larger clonotype sits a single base away. For the CD8 naive samples, CD45RO-negative cells were positively selected for CCR7, yielding a CD45RA+CCR7+ population from which TemRA cells were excluded. Healthy HIV-negative adults with no recently reported acute infections or vaccinations were included as donors. Only Caucasian adults living in Nashville, Tennessee, USA were represented among the donors. After blood collection by leukapheresis, PBMCs were isolated using Ficoll-Histopaque density gradient centrifugation and then cryopreserved in the vapor phase of liquid nitrogen. Analytical flow cytometry was used to check the purity and quantity of each magnetically sorted T cell population. From each sorted fraction, genomic DNA was isolated and quantified by UV absorbance on a Nanodrop 2000c.

Using the deep immunoSEQ assay, TCR CDR3 regions were amplified from genomic DNA by multiplex PCR. Extracted genomic DNA from each cell subset was distributed evenly across all wells of several immunoSEQ 96-well plates, and each plate was treated as a replicate. For sorted subsets, each replicate PCR was loaded with 200 to 250 ng genomic DNA, equivalent to approximately 33,000 T cell genomes. Purified libraries were quantified with a Qubit 3.0 fluorometer, sized on a Bioanalyzer 2100, and re-quantified with the KAPA Library Quantification kit. Every immunoSEQ 96-well plate was sequenced on a separate single-read 150-cycle Illumina NextSeq 550 flow cell. Under the source paper's analysis protocol: Because only junctional sequences without quality scores were contained in the immunoSEQ output, filtering matching that applied to full-length reads could not be performed. To assign V/J genes and CDR3, sequences were annotated using PyIR, a Python wrapper for IgBLAST v1.9, with IMGT germline references. Reads were filtered out if the reads had weak V/J assignments (E-value above 1e-6), no CDR3, stop codons, out-of-frame junctions, or ambiguous translated residues. A V3J clonotype was defined by an identical inferred V gene, J gene, and CDR3 amino acid sequence. To compute the percentage overlap between repertoires, the number of shared unique clonotypes was divided by the size of the smaller repertoire. RTK rarefaction, the Chao1 estimator, and Recon v2.1 estimates of unobserved clonotypes were used to assess repertoire richness. For all TCRbeta clonotypes obtained by the gDNA method from four donors, generation probabilities were computed with OLGA. TCRdb took over this immuneACCESS table, retaining in-frame rearrangements with V and J assigned. Such tables are incomplete; in checked studies, under half of the missing clones stem from an unresolved V gene, and the remainder is unexplained. Clone size and V and J calls were adopted from that table, with D and trimming inferred from the DNA. This sample comprises about 700,000 clones, about 91% of them detected only once. About a quarter of the sample lies in the top ten.

The sample comes from a study of shared clonotypes between healthy human individuals (dated by TCRdb to the early 2020s). Some background on the complete study: The cohort comprised a couple of women and a few men aged 18 to 49 years. Between about 0.94 and 8.9 billion PBMCs per donor were obtained by leukapheresis. Different laboratories and diverse techniques were used to prepare libraries and sequence TCR repertoires, to increase sequencing depth and limit assay-specific biases. Blood TCR repertoires of a handful of healthy adults were deeply sequenced to estimate repertoire size and the extent of clonotype sharing between individuals. For each donor, CD4 naive and CD4 memory were each given three plates, CD8 naive was given two plates, and CD8 memory was given one plate. General study outcomes and caveats: Pairwise subsampling indicated that sequencing depth was expected to affect the degree of clonotype sharing among donors. Only blood was sampled, and tissue TCR repertoires likely differ from those in blood. Higher generation probabilities were observed for clonotypes shared by all four sorted-subset donors than for non-shared clonotypes. The genetic and exposure-history diversity represented was limited by the small number of donors. Naive subsets generally had larger estimated clonotype richness than memory subsets. Incomplete sequencing was indicated by rarefaction of sorted-subset datasets, despite the large sequencing depth. Sharing across several donors was observed for about 5% of naive CD4, over 3% of naive CD8, 2.3% of memory CD4, and around 0.42% of memory CD8 clonotypes.

The germline V gene specifies SGHVS as CDR1 and FQNEAQ as CDR2. Measured from the cysteine to the phenylalanine, the CDR3 is 17 residues long. The only DNA kept is the CDR3, 51 bases in frame from the first base. V is pruned by 5 bases and J by 7 bases, leaving 17 bases of the junction without a gene match. The clonotype comes from a man under 40 in good health. The material sequenced was naive CD8+ T cells sorted from blood. The cell subset or site label corresponds to: CD45RA+CCR7+. The chain was built from TRBV7-8 and TRBJ1-2, with 9 bases in between that match TRBD1. The encoded CDR3 is CASSPRKLGQGTAGYTF. The sequenced DNA is TGTGCCAGCAGCCCCAGGAAACTAGGACAGGGGACGGCTGGCTACACCTTC. Joined to the reference TRBV7-8 and TRBJ1-2 proteins, this CDR3 gives the full variable domain: GAGVSQSPRYKVAKRGQDVALRCDPISGHVSLFWYQQALGQGPEFLTYFQNEAQLDKSGLPSDRFFAERPEGSVSTLKIQRTQQEDSAVYLCASSPRKLGQGTAGYTFGSGTRLTVV.